The present T cell receptor beta chain was sequenced within a study of T cell responses to AZD1222 COVID-19 vaccine. Some clones are missing from TCRdb's copy, which holds only in-frame ones; the method was immunoSEQ multiplex PCR. The data show approximately 150,000 clones, under 95% seen once. J was trimmed by 4 bases and V by 5 bases; bases with no gene match: 10. The CDR3 extends over 15 amino acids. In germline, CDR1 is MNHEY, CDR2 SVGAGI. This receptor was taken from an adult in good health. The rearrangement joins TRBV6-5 to TRBJ1-1, with TRBD1 matching over 7 bases. Material: peripheral blood, obtained on day 0 of AZD1222 vaccination. This chain's CDR3 is CASSTLDRAGTEAFF. CDR3 nucleotides: TGTGCCAGCAGTACCCTAGACAGGGCTGGCACTGAAGCTTTCTTT.